Shown below are 31 T cell receptor beta chains from a single sample sequenced in a study of blood T cell repertoires in COVID-19. The repertoire was sequenced with immunoSEQ multiplex PCR; TCRdb's copy has only in-frame clones and lacks some. The sample holds some 120,000 clones, 70% to 90% seen once. The specimen sequenced was peripheral blood. These receptor sequences come from a woman in her fifties or sixties with acute or convalescent COVID-19.

This chain links TRBV3-1 (or the pseudogene TRBV3-2) with TRBJ2-2; TRBD2 is a possible D gene (5 bases). Germline assignment: CDR1 LGHDT and CDR2 YNNKEL (reference sequence). V lost 3 bases and J 2 bases, leaving 16 bases between the germline ends. This CDR3 spans 17 amino acids. CDR3 protein: CASSHRGSGANTGELFF. In DNA form, the CDR3 reads TGTGCCAGCAGCCATCGAGGCAGCGGAGCCAACACCGGGGAGCTGTTTTTT.

The gene calls are TRBV7-8 and TRBJ1-2; D is possibly TRBD1 (5 bases). With 4 bases removed from V and 11 bases from J, the gap between germline ends came to 20 bases. Germline values: CDR1 SGHVS, CDR2 FQNEAQ. This CDR3 is 14 amino acids long. CDR3 amino acids: CASSSLMGGIEYTF. As DNA, the CDR3 is TGTGCCAGCAGCTCCCTGATGGGGGGGATTGAATACACCTTC.

The chain combines TRBV7-9 with TRBJ1-2; D unresolved. The V end was cut by 1 base, the J end by 5 bases, with 8 bases between. Germline V gene data show CDR1 as SEHNR and CDR2 as FQNEAQ (reference sequence). The CDR3 extends over 13 amino acids. The CDR3 nucleotides read TGTGCCAGCAGCTTAGTCGGAGGTTATGGCTACACCTTC. It translates to CASSLVGGYGYTF.

The J gene is TRBJ1-5, the V gene TRBV28; D call uncertain. There are 12 residues in the CDR3. V lost 5 bases and J lost 11, with 13 bases in between. Per the germline V gene, CDR1 is MDHEN and CDR2 is SYDVKM. CDR3 nucleotide sequence: TGTGCCAGCAGTATTCCGACATCGGCCCAGCATTTT. Its translation: CASSIPTSAQHF.

This chain links TRBV3-1 (or the pseudogene TRBV3-2) with TRBJ2-3, with TRBD2 identical over 12 bases. This CDR3 is built from 17 residues. The germline V gene has CDR1 LGHDT and CDR2 YNNKEL (reference sequence). V lost 1 base, J lost 2 bases, and 4 bases stayed unmatched. This CDR3 is CASSQVGLAGPTDTQYF. For the CDR3, the DNA is TGTGCCAGCAGCCAAGTTGGACTAGCGGGACCCACAGATACGCAGTATTTT.

The chain links TRBV7-2 to TRBJ1-1; 7 nucleotides agree with TRBD1. The CDR3 is made up of 16 amino acids. Trimming removed 4 bases from V and 1 base from J; junction bases left unmatched: 9. Germline assignment: CDR1 SGHTA and CDR2 FQGNSA. The CDR3 DNA follows: TGTGCCAGCAGCTCCCGGTTCTGGACAGGGAACACTGAAGCTTTCTTT. Encoded protein: CASSSRFWTGNTEAFF.

The chain is built from TRBV19 and TRBJ1-1; TRBD1 matches 9 bases. There are 16 residues in the CDR3. With 9 bases clipped from V and 8 bases from J, the junction kept 19 bases outside the gene matches. Germline-derived CDR1 and CDR2 are LNHDA and SQIVND (reference sequence). The CDR3 loop is CASQPWDRAESREAFF. The CDR3 bases are TGTGCCAGCCAACCTTGGGACAGGGCGGAATCTAGGGAAGCTTTCTTT.

The J gene is TRBJ1-5, the V gene TRBV10-3; D uncertain. Germline loops: CDR1 ENHRY, CDR2 SYGVKD. V gave up 2 bases and J gave up 1 base, with 3 bases separating them. The CDR3 loop spans 13 amino acids. The CDR3 DNA reads TGTGCCATCAGTGAGGAGAGCAATCAGCCCCAGCATTTT. Its protein product is CAISEESNQPQHF.

The V and J genes are TRBV12-3 or TRBV12-4 and TRBJ2-1, with D possibly being TRBD2 (6 bases). V was cut by 6 bases and J by 9 bases, with 12 bases left in between. CDR3 length: 12 residues. This chain's CDR3 is CASRRGLSEQFF. The CDR3 DNA sequence: TGTGCCAGCAGGCGTGGACTAAGTGAGCAGTTCTTC.

The V and J genes are TRBV7-2 and TRBJ2-7; 8 bases agree with TRBD1. The CDR3 sequence is 16 residues long. Germline assignment: CDR1 SGHTA and CDR2 FQGNSA. Unmatched junction bases numbered 7, after V lost 1 base and J lost 2 bases. The CDR3: CASSLVRTGNPYEQYV. The DNA for the CDR3 is TGTGCCAGCAGCTTAGTCAGGACAGGGAATCCCTACGAGCAGTACGTC.

CDR3 in amino acids: CASSVGADGNTIYF. The CDR3 DNA follows: TGTGCCAGCAGCGTAGGGGCTGACGGAAACACCATATATTTT. This chain uses TRBV9 with TRBJ1-3; no clear D. The CDR3 totals 14 residues. Germline V gene data show CDR1 as SGDLS and CDR2 as YYNGEE. The germline V and J ends were trimmed by 0 bases and 4 bases, with 8 bases remaining between them.

The genes are TRBV5-1 and TRBJ2-7; 7 bases agree with TRBD1. Germline V lookup: CDR1 SGHRS, CDR2 YFSETQ. This CDR3 has 13 amino acids. Germline trimming cut 2 bases from V and 4 bases from J; bases unmatched to any gene: 3. CDR3 region: CASSFTGEYEQYV. The CDR3 DNA sequence: TGCGCCAGCAGCTTTACAGGGGAGTACGAGCAGTACGTC.

This chain connects TRBV18 to TRBJ1-2, with 7 bases lining up with TRBD1. Per germline, CDR1 KGHSH and CDR2 LQKENI. The CDR3 is made up of 13 amino acids. Losses at the gene ends were 6 bases for V and 3 bases for J; bases not matched to a gene: 4. The DNA of the CDR3 is TGTGCCAGCTCGCGGGACAGCGACTATGGCTACACCTTC. Its protein product is CASSRDSDYGYTF.

The rearrangement uses TRBV7-8 and TRBJ2-4; D call uncertain. V was shortened by 5 bases and J by 7 bases, with 18 bases between the two germline ends. The CDR3 has 15 residues. CDR1 and CDR2 from the germline V gene are SGHVS and FQNEAQ. CDR3 loop: CASSHEGDHRNIQYF. CDR3 DNA sequence: TGTGCCAGCAGCCACGAAGGAGACCATCGGAACATTCAGTACTTC.

A few counts support this clone. The rearrangement links TRBV9 to TRBJ1-2, with a possible D match to TRBD1 (5 bases). Trimming removed 0 bases from V and 4 bases from J, with 13 bases in between. This CDR3 contains 15 residues. CDR1 SGDLS and CDR2 YYNGEE come from the germline V gene. CDR3 nucleotides: TGTGCCAGCAGCGTAGGGGCAGGGAGGTCCTATGGCTACACCTTC. Translation gives CASSVGAGRSYGYTF. Full variable domain (outside the CDR3, taken from reference TRBV9 and TRBJ1-2): DSGVTQTPKHLITATGQRVTLRCSPRSGDLSVYWYQQSLDQGLQFLIQYYNGEERAKGNILERFSAQQFPDLHSELNLSSLELGDSALYFCASSVGAGRSYGYTFGSGTRLTVV.

The rearrangement uses TRBV20-1 and TRBJ1-1, with 8 bases that match TRBD1. This CDR3 is 11 amino acids long. The germline CDR1 and CDR2 sequences are DFQATT and SNEGSKA (reference sequence). The V gene end was trimmed by 5 bases and the J gene end by 8 bases; junction bases not matched to a gene: 4. The CDR3 region has the DNA TGCAGTGCTGGGGACAGGCGGGAAGCTTTCTTT. Encoded protein: CSAGDRREAFF.

This clone occurred once. The chain employs TRBV2 and TRBJ1-4; possibly TRBD1 for D (6 bases). Germline lookup yields CDR1 SNHLY and CDR2 FYNNEI. The CDR3 runs to 16 residues. The V and J ends lost 5 bases and 5 bases respectively, with 18 bases between them. In DNA form, the CDR3 reads TGTGCCAGCAGTATGGGTGGGGGCAGGAGGAATGAAAAACTGTTTTTT. Encoded protein: CASSMGGGRRNEKLFF.

The chain links TRBV19 to TRBJ1-2, with D perhaps TRBD1 (5 bases). Germline CDR1 LNHDA, CDR2 SQIVND (reference sequence). CDR3 length: 14 amino acids. With 6 bases removed from V and 2 bases from J, the gap between germline ends came to 13 bases. In nucleotides, the CDR3 is TGTGCCAGTAGGACCGTGGACAAGAACTATGGCTACACCTTC. It translates to CASRTVDKNYGYTF.

The V gene is TRBV3-1 (or the pseudogene TRBV3-2), the J gene TRBJ1-2; a possible D gene is TRBD1 (5 bases). Trimming stripped 4 bases from V and 5 bases from J, with 20 bases between. Germline V gives CDR1 LGHDT, CDR2 YNNKEL (reference sequence). CDR3 length: 16 amino acids. The CDR3 region has the DNA TGTGCCAGCAGCCCAGGATCGGGGGACGGGGGATATGGCTACACCTTC. Its translation: CASSPGSGDGGYGYTF.

This chain links TRBV5-4 with TRBJ1-1; TRBD1 matches 10 bases. This CDR3 region has 16 residues. CDR1 SGHNT and CDR2 YYREEE come from the germline V gene (reference sequence). The V and J ends lost 2 bases and 3 bases, in that order; junction bases with no gene match: 7. As DNA, the CDR3 is TGTGCCAGCAGCTTACTTCGGACAGGGGGATACACTGAAGCTTTCTTT. Amino acid sequence: CASSLLRTGGYTEAFF.

This rearrangement joins TRBV18 to TRBJ2-3; D is undetermined. V gave up 6 bases and J gave up 0 bases, with 4 bases separating them. Germline V gene data show CDR1 as KGHSH and CDR2 as LQKENI. The CDR3 runs 12 residues. DNA for the CDR3: TGTGCCAGCTCCCTGAGCACAGATACGCAGTATTTT. Translated: CASSLSTDTQYF.

The J gene is TRBJ1-6, the V gene TRBV6-5, with no clear D. V lost 5 bases, J lost 7 bases, and 9 bases lay in between. CDR1 MNHEY and CDR2 SVGAGI come from the germline V gene. CDR3 length equals 13 residues. CDR3 sequence reads: CASSPQSNSPLHF. The CDR3 DNA is TGTGCCAGCAGTCCACAGTCCAATTCACCCCTCCACTTT.

The V gene is TRBV24-1, the J gene TRBJ2-1; a possible D gene is TRBD2 (6 bases). This CDR3 comprises 15 residues. V lost 6 bases and J lost 9, with 20 bases in between. Germline V gene data show CDR1 as KGHDR and CDR2 as SFDVKD. Here the CDR3 DNA reads TGTGCCACCAGTAAGGCGGGAACGGGTCCGGGTGAGCAGTTCTTC. Encoded protein: CATSKAGTGPGEQFF.

The chain employs TRBV2 and TRBJ2-7; 8 nucleotides align to TRBD1. J gave up 5 bases and V 6 bases, and 9 bases lay outside the gene matches. Germline CDR1 and CDR2: SNHLY and FYNNEI. The CDR3 is 14 residues long. CDR3 nucleotide sequence: TGTGCCAGCAGCCATCCGGGACAGGACAACGAGCAGTACGTC. This gives the protein CASSHPGQDNEQYV.

This sequence joins TRBV5-1 and TRBJ1-2, with 7 bases aligning to TRBD1. This CDR3 is built from 13 residues. Germline V gene lookup returns CDR1 SGHRS and CDR2 YFSETQ. After removal of 6 bases from V and 5 bases from J, the junction contained 7 bases not matched to a gene. CDR3 sequence (DNA): TGCGCCAGCAAAGGACAGGATACTTATGGCTACACCTTC. Its translation is CASKGQDTYGYTF. Full variable domain (remainder filled in from reference TRBV5-1 and TRBJ1-2): KAGVTQTPRYLIKTRGQQVTLSCSPISGHRSVSWYQQTPGQGLQFLFEYFSETQRNKGNFPGRFSGRQFSNSRSEMNVSTLELGDSALYLCASKGQDTYGYTFGSGTRLTVV.

A single count supports this clone. The chain recombines TRBV5-1 with TRBJ1-2; D ambiguous. CDR1 is SGHRS, CDR2 YFSETQ, per germline. CDR3 length equals 12 residues. With 4 bases removed from V and 8 bases from J, the gap between germline ends came to 12 bases. The CDR3 region is CASSPTARGYTF. CDR3 nucleotide sequence: TGCGCCAGCAGCCCCACCGCCCGGGGCTACACCTTC.

The chain has TRBV28 and TRBJ1-1; 7 bases are shared with TRBD1. After removal of 6 bases from V and 2 bases from J, the junction contained 6 bases not matched to a gene. The CDR3 sequence is 14 residues long. CDR1 is MDHEN and CDR2 is SYDVKM in the germline V gene. The CDR3 is CASSSGGQNTEAFF. The CDR3, as DNA: TGTGCCAGCAGCTCAGGGGGGCAAAACACTGAAGCTTTCTTT.

This CDR3 is CSASLGHYSNQPQHF. The CDR3 coding sequence is TGCAGTGCTAGTTTGGGACACTATAGCAATCAGCCCCAGCATTTT. The chain joins TRBV20-1 to TRBJ1-5; possible D gene TRBD1, 6 bases. Germline CDR1 reads DFQATT; CDR2 reads SNEGSKA (reference sequence). The CDR3 is 15 amino acids. The V and J ends lost 3 bases and 0 bases respectively, with 12 bases between them.

The V call is TRBV28, the J call TRBJ1-2; D is unresolved. V gave up 6 bases and J gave up 8 bases, with 13 bases separating them. The CDR3 runs to 12 residues. Germline V lookup: CDR1 MDHEN, CDR2 SYDVKM. CDR3 nucleotide sequence: TGTGCCAGCAGCCGACTAGGACGCGGCTACACCTTC. Translation gives CASSRLGRGYTF.

The V and J genes are TRBV12-2 and TRBJ2-3; TRBD2, as called in the table, went unchecked against the DNA. TRBV12-2 is a pseudogene. This CDR3 is built from 16 residues. Here the CDR3 reads CASHWVPGLAGVAQYF. The CDR3 DNA reads as TGTGCAAGTCATTGGGTACCGGGACTAGCGGGAGTCGCGCAGTATTTT.

The CDR3 region is CASSPTGEMGYTF. CDR3 sequence (DNA): TGCGCCAGCAGTCCGACAGGGGAAATGGGCTACACCTTC. The chain couples TRBV5-1 to TRBJ1-2; 8 bases are shared with TRBD1. CDR1 SGHRS and CDR2 YFSETQ come from the germline V gene. V was clipped by 5 bases and J by 8 bases; unmatched bases: 8. This CDR3 is built from 13 residues.